The clone carrying this T cell receptor (beta chain) occurred a few times. This CDR3 has 15 amino acids. V was clipped by 1 base and J by 4 bases, with 13 bases between them. Per the germline V gene, CDR1 is LGHDT and CDR2 is YNNKEL (reference sequence). This record belongs to a study of blood T cell repertoires in COVID-19. Study information: From the United States, Italy and Spain came samples of acute and convalescent COVID-19.

In the authors' methods: Amplifying reference gene primers gave estimates of nucleated cell counts. TCRdb keeps only in-frame clones here, not all; method: immunoSEQ multiplex PCR. From that table come the V and J calls and clone size; the DNA was used to work out D and trimming. Of 68,000 or so clones listed, around nine tenths were seen once; the top ten hold around 7.8%. Followed longitudinally, the Seattle patients had been enrolled during active infection. The chain carries TRBV3-1 (or the pseudogene TRBV3-2) and TRBJ1-1; D perhaps matches TRBD1 (5 bases). This TCR derives from a man between 40 and 49 years old with COVID-19, enrolled during active disease. Sequenced sample: peripheral blood. CDR3 DNA: TGTGCCAGCAGCCAAGGGTTGGGGCGTTCCACTGAAGCTTTCTTT. Protein sequence: CASSQGLGRSTEAFF.